Shown below are 22 T cell receptor beta chains from a single sample sequenced in a study of blood T cell repertoires in COVID-19. Produced via immunoSEQ multiplex PCR; TCRdb's table is partial and in-frame only. The sample contains approximately 30,000 clones, more than 80% of which appear only once. The specimen was peripheral blood. These receptors all come from a human donor in a cohort sampled during active COVID-19.

The chain has TRBV19 and TRBJ1-1, with D tentatively TRBD1 (5 bases). The CDR3 runs 14 residues. The V gene's germline CDR1 is LNHDA and CDR2 SQIVND (reference sequence). The V end lost 6 bases, the J end lost 4 bases, and 15 bases lay between the germline ends. As DNA, the CDR3 is TGTGCCAGTAGGCCCGGGGGGGGTGGCACTGAAGCTTTCTTT. Translating it yields CASRPGGGGTEAFF.

This chain joins TRBV5-1 and TRBJ2-3; 8 bases align to TRBD2. Unmatched junction bases numbered 4, after V lost 2 bases and J lost 2 bases. CDR3 length equals 15 residues. CDR1 is SGHRS, CDR2 YFSETQ, per germline. CDR3 nucleotide sequence: TGCGCCAGCAGCTTAACGGGGGGGCCCACAGATACGCAGTATTTT. Translating gives CASSLTGGPTDTQYF.

The rearrangement links TRBV7-2 to TRBJ2-2; D is perhaps TRBD2 (6 bases). V was shortened by 1 base and J by 8 bases, with 14 bases between the two germline ends. The V gene's germline CDR1 is SGHTA and CDR2 FQGNSA. This CDR3 comprises 15 residues. CDR3 residues: CASSLVSTSRGELFF. The CDR3 DNA sequence: TGTGCCAGCAGCTTAGTCTCGACTAGTAGGGGGGAGCTGTTTTTT.

The chain is built from TRBV7-2 and TRBJ1-2; 7 bases are shared with TRBD1. The CDR3 is made up of 15 amino acids. V lost 3 bases and J lost 5; bases outside the gene matches: 9. Germline loops: CDR1 SGHTA, CDR2 FQGNSA. The chain's CDR3 is CASSLDRFGAYGYTF. In DNA, the CDR3 is TGTGCCAGCAGCTTGGACAGGTTTGGTGCTTATGGCTACACCTTC.

This clone is judged medium-sized. The CDR3 sequence is CAWSSPDQPQHF. The CDR3 DNA follows: TGTGCCTGGAGTAGCCCGGATCAGCCCCAGCATTTT. The rearrangement joins TRBV30 to TRBJ1-5; unclear D gene. CDR1 and CDR2 (germline): GTSNPN, SVGIG (reference sequence). Trimming left V 2 bases short and J 5 bases short, with 7 bases between. The CDR3 is 12 amino acids.

V is TRBV4-3 and J is TRBJ2-3; possibly TRBD2 for D (5 bases). Germline V gene sequence: CDR1 LGHNA, CDR2 YSLEER. CDR3 length: 16 residues. Trimming cost V 0 bases and J 1 base, with 11 bases left between them. This CDR3 is CASSQDHSGRTDTQYF. CDR3 coding DNA: TGCGCCAGCAGCCAAGACCACAGCGGACGCACAGATACGCAGTATTTT.

This sequence joins TRBV6-5 and TRBJ2-1, with D tentatively TRBD2 (7 bases). V was shortened by 2 bases and J by 4 bases, with 12 bases between the two germline ends. The CDR3 is made up of 15 amino acids. Germline CDR1 is MNHEY and CDR2 is SVGAGI. Here the CDR3 DNA reads TGTGCCAGCAGTTACGTGCGGGGGCAGTACAATGAGCAGTTCTTC. Amino acid sequence: CASSYVRGQYNEQFF.

This chain uses TRBV19 with TRBJ1-1; D might be TRBD1 (5 bases). Per the germline V gene, CDR1 is LNHDA and CDR2 is SQIVND (reference sequence). This CDR3 comprises 12 residues. V was trimmed by 7 bases and J by 0 bases, leaving 6 bases between them. The chain's CDR3 is CASKGVNTEAFF. CDR3 DNA sequence: TGTGCCAGTAAAGGGGTGAACACTGAAGCTTTCTTT.

This clone came up a few times. The V call is TRBV9, the J call TRBJ2-2; perhaps TRBD2 as D (6 bases). This CDR3 spans 17 amino acids. The V gene's germline CDR1 is SGDLS and CDR2 YYNGEE. Trimming removed 3 bases from V and 3 bases from J, with 18 bases in between. The CDR3 sequence: CASSARVLWGDTGELFF. CDR3 nucleotides: TGTGCCAGCAGCGCCCGGGTCCTGTGGGGGGACACCGGGGAGCTGTTTTTT.

CDR3 loop: CASSLVGARTDTQYF. DNA of the CDR3: TGTGCCAGCAGTTTAGTGGGGGCCCGCACAGATACGCAGTATTTT. This chain connects TRBV27 to TRBJ2-3, with D possibly TRBD1 on 6 matching bases. Germline-derived CDR1 and CDR2 are MNHEY and SMNVEV (reference sequence). The CDR3 has 15 amino acids. The V end lost 2 bases, the J end lost 1 base, and 10 bases lay between the germline ends.

J is TRBJ2-1 and V is TRBV15; D call uncertain. V was shortened by 8 bases and J by 6 bases, with 14 bases between the two germline ends. The CDR3 extends over 13 amino acids. Germline CDR1 is LNHNV and CDR2 is YYDKDF (reference sequence). Written as DNA, the CDR3 is TGTGCCACCGGGCGCAAGACAAGCAATGAGCAGTTCTTC. Its translation: CATGRKTSNEQFF. Looking up the rest from reference TRBV15 and TRBJ2-1 gives the full variable domain: DAMVIQNPRYQVTQFGKPVTLSCSQTLNHNVMYWYQQKSSQAPKLLFHYYDKDFNNEADTPDNFQSRRPNTSFCFLDIRSPGLGDTAMYLCATGRKTSNEQFFGPGTRLTVL.

The table lists this clone with a few counts. This chain uses TRBV5-6 with TRBJ2-7; 7 positions match TRBD1. CDR1 and CDR2 (germline): SGHDT, YYEEEE. The trim removed 1 base at V and 3 bases at J, leaving 7 bases unmatched. The CDR3 is 15 amino acids. CDR3 region: CASSLTPGTDYEQYF. The CDR3 coding sequence is TGTGCCAGCAGCTTGACTCCAGGGACAGACTACGAGCAGTACTTC.

This clone appeared a single time. The rearrangement links TRBV10-1 to TRBJ2-5; 11 nucleotides align to TRBD2. The CDR3 loop spans 18 amino acids. Germline CDR1 and CDR2: WNHNN and SYGVQD (reference sequence). J was trimmed by 0 bases and V by 11 bases; bases with no gene match: 17. CDR3 nucleotides: TGCGCCCTTTCTAAAGGGGTAGCGGGGGGGTTGTACCAAGAGACCCAGTACTTC. This translates into CALSKGVAGGLYQETQYF.

The rearrangement uses TRBV9 and TRBJ2-7; TRBD1 matches 7 bases. J gave up 3 bases and V 4 bases, and 10 bases lay outside the gene matches. The CDR3 spans 15 residues. Germline CDR1 is SGDLS and CDR2 is YYNGEE. CDR3 coding DNA: TGTGCCAGCAGCCCCCGAGGGCAGGGGGTCTACGAGCAGTACTTC. The encoded protein is CASSPRGQGVYEQYF. Full variable domain (remainder filled in from reference TRBV9 and TRBJ2-7): DSGVTQTPKHLITATGQRVTLRCSPRSGDLSVYWYQQSLDQGLQFLIQYYNGEERAKGNILERFSAQQFPDLHSELNLSSLELGDSALYFCASSPRGQGVYEQYFGPGTRLTVT.

The rearrangement uses TRBV2 and TRBJ2-7; tentatively, D is TRBD1 (5 bases). V dropped 6 bases and J dropped 7 bases, with 16 bases sitting between them. This CDR3 has 13 residues. CDR1 is SNHLY and CDR2 is FYNNEI in the germline V gene. CDR3 nucleotide sequence: TGTGCCAGCAGCCAAGGGGCCTCCGGGGAGCAGTACTTC. Its protein product is CASSQGASGEQYF.

The rearrangement uses TRBV18 and TRBJ2-5, with D possibly TRBD2 on 6 matching bases. There are 13 residues in the CDR3. Trimming removed 3 bases at V and 2 bases at J, with 7 bases between. Per germline, CDR1 KGHSH and CDR2 LQKENI. The DNA of the CDR3 is TGTGCCAGCTCACCGGCGGGGCAAGAGACCCAGTACTTC. Protein product: CASSPAGQETQYF.

The rearrangement links TRBV5-4 to TRBJ2-5, with TRBD2 matching 11 bases. V was clipped by 4 bases and J by 2 bases; unmatched bases: 7. CDR3 length: 16 residues. The V gene's germline CDR1 is SGHNT and CDR2 YYREEE (reference sequence). The CDR3 nucleotides are TGTGCCAGCAGCAGGTCGGCTAGCGGGGGGCAAGAGACCCAGTACTTC. The encoded protein is CASSRSASGGQETQYF. Based on the CDR3 plus reference TRBV5-4 and TRBJ2-5, the full variable domain is ETGVTQSPTHLIKTRGQQVTLRCSSQSGHNTVSWYQQALGQGPQFIFQYYREEENGRGNFPPRFSGLQFPNYSSELNVNALELDDSALYLCASSRSASGGQETQYFGPGTRLLVL.

The chain uses TRBV10-3 and TRBJ1-1; D gene ambiguous. Germline CDR1 and CDR2: ENHRY and SYGVKD. The CDR3 is made up of 12 amino acids. V lost 6 bases and J 1 base, leaving 6 bases between the germline ends. The CDR3 region has the DNA TGTGCCATCAGAGCCGGGAACACTGAAGCTTTCTTT. This gives the protein CAIRAGNTEAFF.

The rearrangement uses TRBV6-5 and TRBJ2-5, with 7 nucleotides matching TRBD2. Per germline, CDR1 MNHEY and CDR2 SVGAGI. This CDR3 has 15 amino acids. The J segment lost 2 bases and the V segment lost 5 bases, leaving 8 bases of the junction unmatched. CDR3 in amino acids: CASSTGLVLQETQYF. The CDR3 nucleotides read TGTGCCAGCAGTACTGGACTAGTTCTACAAGAGACCCAGTACTTC.

The chain has TRBV19 and TRBJ2-3; TRBD2 matches 8 bases. The CDR3 spans 16 residues. Germline CDR1 is LNHDA and CDR2 is SQIVND (reference sequence). Trimming removed 4 bases from V and 1 base from J; junction bases left unmatched: 7. The DNA of the CDR3 is TGTGCCAGTAGTAACCTCCGGGGGGGAGGCACAGATACGCAGTATTTT. Its translation: CASSNLRGGGTDTQYF.

The chain has TRBV7-2 and TRBJ2-1, with D perhaps matching TRBD2 (6 bases). Between the trimmed V and J ends, which lost 5 bases and 9 bases, there was a span of 20 bases. The CDR3 extends over 15 amino acids. Looked up from germline, CDR1 is SGHTA and CDR2 is FQGNSA. CDR3 in amino acids: CASSHGLTPTGEQFF. The CDR3 DNA reads TGTGCCAGCAGCCACGGACTAACCCCCACGGGTGAGCAGTTCTTC.

This clone was detected only a few times. CDR3 DNA: TGTGCCTGGAGTCGAGCAGGGATGTCGCAGCCCCAGCATTTT. This codes for CAWSRAGMSQPQHF. The chain employs TRBV30 and TRBJ1-5, with a possible D match to TRBD1 (5 bases). The V end lost 2 bases, the J end lost 7 bases, and 15 bases lay between the germline ends. CDR3 length equals 14 residues. The germline gives CDR1 GTSNPN, CDR2 SVGIG (reference sequence). The full variable domain, completed using reference TRBV30 and TRBJ1-5, is SQTIHQWPATLVQPVGSPLSLECTVEGTSNPNLYWYRQAAGRGLQLLFYSVGIGQISSEVPQNLSASRPQDRQFILSSKKLLLSDSGFYLCAWSRAGMSQPQHFGDGTRLSIL.